The clone carrying this TCR beta chain was recorded many times. This sample stems from a study of spatial heterogeneity in lung cancer. Time point indicated: sample taken at primary tumor resection. Unsorted whole RNA samples from tumor, nontumor lung or frozen PBMC were sequenced. Per germline, CDR1 MNHEY and CDR2 SMNVEV (reference sequence). This CDR3 contains 12 residues. V gave up 3 bases and J gave up 6 bases, with 9 bases separating them. TCRdb passed the 5' RACE reads through MiXCR, listing each CDR3 protein once. The sample comprises 13,000 to 15,000 distinct CDR3 sequences, 10% of which are singletons, and 25% to 35% rests with the top ten.

The sequenced sample was PBMCs, obtained at surgery. The receptor was isolated from a male donor with early-stage non-small cell lung cancer. The chain combines TRBV27 with TRBJ2-7, with D maybe TRBD2 (6 bases). The CDR3 loop reads CASSFRGTEQYF. The DNA for the CDR3 is TGTGCCAGCAGTTTTCGGGGGACCGAGCAGTACTTC.